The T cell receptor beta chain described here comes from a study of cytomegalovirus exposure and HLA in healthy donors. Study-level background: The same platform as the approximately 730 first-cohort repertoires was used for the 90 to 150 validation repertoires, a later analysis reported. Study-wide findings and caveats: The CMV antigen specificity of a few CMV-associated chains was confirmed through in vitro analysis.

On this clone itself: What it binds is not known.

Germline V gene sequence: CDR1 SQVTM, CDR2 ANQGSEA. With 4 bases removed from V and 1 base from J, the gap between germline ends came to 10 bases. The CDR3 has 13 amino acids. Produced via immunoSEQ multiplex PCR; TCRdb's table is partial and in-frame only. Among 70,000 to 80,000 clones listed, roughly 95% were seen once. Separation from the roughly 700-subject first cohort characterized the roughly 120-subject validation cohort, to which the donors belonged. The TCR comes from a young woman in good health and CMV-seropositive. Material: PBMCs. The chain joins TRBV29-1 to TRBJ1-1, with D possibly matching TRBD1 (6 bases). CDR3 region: CSVVRQANTEAFF. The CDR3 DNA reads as TGCAGCGTTGTTAGACAGGCGAACACTGAAGCTTTCTTT.